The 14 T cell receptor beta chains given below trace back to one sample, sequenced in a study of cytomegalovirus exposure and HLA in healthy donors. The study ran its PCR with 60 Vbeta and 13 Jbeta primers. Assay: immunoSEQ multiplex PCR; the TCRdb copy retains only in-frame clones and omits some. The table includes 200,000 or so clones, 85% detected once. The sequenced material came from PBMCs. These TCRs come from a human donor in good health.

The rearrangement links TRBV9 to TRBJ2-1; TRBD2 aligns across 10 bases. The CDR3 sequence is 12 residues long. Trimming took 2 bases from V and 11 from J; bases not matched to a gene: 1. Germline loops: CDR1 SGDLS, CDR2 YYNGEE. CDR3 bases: TGTGCCAGCAGCGTCACTAGCGGGAAGCAGTTCTTC. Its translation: CASSVTSGKQFF.

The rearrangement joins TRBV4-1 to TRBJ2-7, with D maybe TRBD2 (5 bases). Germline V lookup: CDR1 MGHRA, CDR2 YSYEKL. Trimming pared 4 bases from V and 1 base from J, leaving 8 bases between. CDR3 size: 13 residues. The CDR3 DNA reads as TGCGCCAGCAGCCGTAGCGATTCCTACGAGCAGTACTTC. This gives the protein CASSRSDSYEQYF.

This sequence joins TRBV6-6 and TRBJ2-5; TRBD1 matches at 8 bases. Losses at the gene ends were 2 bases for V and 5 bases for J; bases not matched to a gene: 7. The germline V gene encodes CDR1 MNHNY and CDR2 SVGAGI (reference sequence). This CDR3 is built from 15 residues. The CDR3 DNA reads TGTGCCAGCAGTTACAGGACAGGGCAGGGGGAGACCCAGTACTTC. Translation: CASSYRTGQGETQYF.

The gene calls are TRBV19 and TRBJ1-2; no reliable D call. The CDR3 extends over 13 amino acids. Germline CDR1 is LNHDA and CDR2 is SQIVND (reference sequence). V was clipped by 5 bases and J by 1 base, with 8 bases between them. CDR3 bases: TGTGCCAGTAGTGTGGGCAGTAACTATGGCTACACCTTC. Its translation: CASSVGSNYGYTF.

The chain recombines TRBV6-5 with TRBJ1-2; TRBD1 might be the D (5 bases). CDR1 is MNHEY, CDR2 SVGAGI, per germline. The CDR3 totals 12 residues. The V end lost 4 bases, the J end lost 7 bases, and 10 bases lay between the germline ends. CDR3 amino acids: CASSSPRAGYTF. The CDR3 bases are TGTGCCAGCAGTTCTCCCAGGGCTGGCTACACCTTC.

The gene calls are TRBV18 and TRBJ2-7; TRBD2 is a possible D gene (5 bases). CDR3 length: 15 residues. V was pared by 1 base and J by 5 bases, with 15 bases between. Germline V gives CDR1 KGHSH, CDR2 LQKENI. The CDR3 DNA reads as TGTGCCAGCTCACCACGGGTTAATTCCGGGGACGAGCAGTACTTC. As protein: CASSPRVNSGDEQYF. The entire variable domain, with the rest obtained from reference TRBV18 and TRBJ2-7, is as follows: NAGVMQNPRHLVRRRGQEARLRCSPMKGHSHVYWYRQLPEEGLKFMVYLQKENIIDESGMPKERFSAEFPKEGPSILRIQQVVRGDSAAYFCASSPRVNSGDEQYFGPGTRLTVT.

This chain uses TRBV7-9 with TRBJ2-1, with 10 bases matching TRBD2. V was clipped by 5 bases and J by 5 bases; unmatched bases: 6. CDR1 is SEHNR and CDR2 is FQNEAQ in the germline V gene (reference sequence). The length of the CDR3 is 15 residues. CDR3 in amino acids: CASSRSGRLDNEQFF. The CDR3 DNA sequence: TGTGCCAGCAGCCGTAGCGGGAGGCTTGACAATGAGCAGTTCTTC. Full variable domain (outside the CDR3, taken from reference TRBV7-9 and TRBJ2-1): DTGVSQNPRHKITKRGQNVTFRCDPISEHNRLYWYRQTLGQGPEFLTYFQNEAQLEKSRLLSDRFSAERPKGSFSTLEIQRTEQGDSAMYLCASSRSGRLDNEQFFGPGTRLTVL.

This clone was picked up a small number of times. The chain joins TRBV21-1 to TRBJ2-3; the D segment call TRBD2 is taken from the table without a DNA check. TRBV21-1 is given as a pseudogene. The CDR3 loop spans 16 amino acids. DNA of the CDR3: TGTGCCAGCATCCAAATCTTGGCGGGAGGGACAGATACGCAGTATTTT. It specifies CASIQILAGGTDTQYF.

CDR3 nucleotide sequence: TGTGCCAGCAGCTTGCAGGGCGGAAACACCATATATTTT. It encodes CASSLQGGNTIYF. The J gene is TRBJ1-3, the V gene TRBV5-4, with D tentatively TRBD1 (5 bases). V gave up 1 base and J gave up 4 bases, with 6 bases separating them. The CDR3 is 13 residues long. The germline V gene encodes CDR1 SGHNT and CDR2 YYREEE (reference sequence).

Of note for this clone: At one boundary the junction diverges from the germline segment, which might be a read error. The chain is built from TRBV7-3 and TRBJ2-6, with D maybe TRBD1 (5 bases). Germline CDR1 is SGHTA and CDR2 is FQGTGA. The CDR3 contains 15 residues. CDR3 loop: CASSQGGTGANVLTF. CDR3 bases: TGTGCCAGCAGCCAGGGCGGTACTGGAGCCAACGTCCTGACTTTC.

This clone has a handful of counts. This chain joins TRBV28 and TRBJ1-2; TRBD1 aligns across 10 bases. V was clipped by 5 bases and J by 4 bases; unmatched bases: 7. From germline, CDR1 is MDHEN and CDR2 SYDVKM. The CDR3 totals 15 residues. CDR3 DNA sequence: TGTGCCAGCAGTCCCAGGACAGGGGGTCTCTATGGCTACACCTTC. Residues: CASSPRTGGLYGYTF.

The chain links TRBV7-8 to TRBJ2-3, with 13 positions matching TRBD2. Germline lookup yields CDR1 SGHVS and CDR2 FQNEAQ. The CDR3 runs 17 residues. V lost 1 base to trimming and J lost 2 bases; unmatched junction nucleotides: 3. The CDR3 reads CASSLEGLAGFTDTQYF. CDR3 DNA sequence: TGTGCCAGCAGCTTAGAGGGACTAGCGGGGTTCACAGATACGCAGTATTTT.

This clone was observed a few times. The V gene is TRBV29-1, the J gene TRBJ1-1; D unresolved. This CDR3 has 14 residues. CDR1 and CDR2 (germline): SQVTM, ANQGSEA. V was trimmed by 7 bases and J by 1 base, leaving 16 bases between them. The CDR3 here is CSASPSTQNTEAFF. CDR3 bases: TGCAGCGCCTCTCCCTCGACACAGAACACTGAAGCTTTCTTT.

In DNA form, the CDR3 reads TGTGCCAGCAGCCCCGGGACAGGGGGCTACAATGAGCAGTTCTTC. Amino acids: CASSPGTGGYNEQFF. The rearrangement joins TRBV4-2 to TRBJ2-1, with TRBD1 identical over 11 bases. V was pared by 4 bases and J by 3 bases, with 2 bases of the junction left unmatched. Per germline, CDR1 LGHNA and CDR2 YNFKEQ. The CDR3 contains 15 residues.